This is a list of T cell receptor beta chains from one sample in a study of blood T cell repertoires in COVID-19. TCRdb's copy holds only in-frame clones and misses some; the assay was immunoSEQ multiplex PCR. The table has 300,000 to 350,000 clones, 90% to 95% seen once; the top ten hold less than 3.5%. The sample consisted of peripheral blood. The source is a woman under 30 who had recovered from COVID-19. The CDR3 runs from the conserved cysteine through the conserved F or W.

v_gene,j_gene,CDR3aa
TRBV11-3,TRBJ2-5,CASSLRLQQGGLETQYF
TRBV6-2/TRBV6-3,TRBJ2-4,CASSYPRGAKNIQYF
TRBV6-2/TRBV6-3,TRBJ2-1,CASRPHSGSSYNEQFF
TRBV3-1/TRBV3-2,TRBJ1-2,CASSQGPRTGYGYTF
TRBV6-6,TRBJ1-5,CASKQARGQPQHF
TRBV6-6,TRBJ1-1,CASSPYTEAFF
TRBV11-3,TRBJ2-1,CASSPGPGQGGYGEQFF
TRBV5-8,TRBJ1-6,CASSSRQTYNSPLHF
TRBV30,TRBJ2-2,CAWSRGGLAGVTGELFF
TRBV3-1/TRBV3-2,TRBJ1-2,CASSQGTRNGYTF
TRBV9,TRBJ2-5,CASSAGTGGTETQYF